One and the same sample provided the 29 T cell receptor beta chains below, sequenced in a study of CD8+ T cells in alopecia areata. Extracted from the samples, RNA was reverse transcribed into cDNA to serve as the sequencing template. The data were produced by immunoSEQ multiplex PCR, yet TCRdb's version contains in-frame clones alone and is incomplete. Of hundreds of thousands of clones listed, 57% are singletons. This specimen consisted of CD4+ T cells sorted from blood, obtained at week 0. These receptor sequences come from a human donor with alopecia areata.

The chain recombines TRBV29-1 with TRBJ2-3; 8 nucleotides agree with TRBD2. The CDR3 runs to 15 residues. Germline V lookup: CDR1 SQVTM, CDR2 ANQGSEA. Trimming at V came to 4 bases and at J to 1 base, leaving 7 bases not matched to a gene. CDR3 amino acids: CSVGLIGGGTDTQYF. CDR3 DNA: TGCAGCGTTGGTTTGATCGGGGGGGGCACAGATACGCAGTATTTT.

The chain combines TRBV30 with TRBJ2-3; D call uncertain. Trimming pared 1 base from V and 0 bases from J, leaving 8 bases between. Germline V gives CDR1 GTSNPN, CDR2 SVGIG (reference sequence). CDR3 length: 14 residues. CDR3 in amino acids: CAWSGLVSTDTQYF. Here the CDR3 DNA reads TGTGCCTGGAGTGGGTTAGTGAGCACAGATACGCAGTATTTT.

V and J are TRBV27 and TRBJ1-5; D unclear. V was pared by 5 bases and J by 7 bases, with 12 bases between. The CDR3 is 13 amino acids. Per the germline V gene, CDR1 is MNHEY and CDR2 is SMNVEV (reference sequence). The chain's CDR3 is CASSKGSGQPQHF. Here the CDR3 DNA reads TGTGCCAGCAGTAAAGGGTCGGGACAGCCCCAGCATTTT.

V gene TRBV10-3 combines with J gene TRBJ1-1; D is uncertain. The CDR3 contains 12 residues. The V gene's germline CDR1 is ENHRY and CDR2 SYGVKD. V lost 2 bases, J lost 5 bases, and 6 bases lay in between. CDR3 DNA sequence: TGTGCCATCAGTGAGAAGGTAACTGAAGCTTTCTTT. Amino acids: CAISEKVTEAFF.

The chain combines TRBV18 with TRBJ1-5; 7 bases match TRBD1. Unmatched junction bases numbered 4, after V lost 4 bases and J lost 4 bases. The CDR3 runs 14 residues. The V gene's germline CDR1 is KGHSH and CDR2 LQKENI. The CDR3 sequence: CASSQDRLNQPQHF. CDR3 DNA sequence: TGTGCCAGCTCACAGGACAGGCTAAATCAGCCCCAGCATTTT.

The CDR3 DNA is TGTGCCAGCAGCTACGGGGACAGGGCCGGCTATGGCTACACCTTC. Translation gives CASSYGDRAGYGYTF. The chain carries TRBV7-9 and TRBJ1-2, with 9 bases identical to TRBD1. Germline CDR1 SEHNR, CDR2 FQNEAQ (reference sequence). Unmatched junction bases numbered 7, after V lost 4 bases and J lost 4 bases. The CDR3 is 15 residues long.

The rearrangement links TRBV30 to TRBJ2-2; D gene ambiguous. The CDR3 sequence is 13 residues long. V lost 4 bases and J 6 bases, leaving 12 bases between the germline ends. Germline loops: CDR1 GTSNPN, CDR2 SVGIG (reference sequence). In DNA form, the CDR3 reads TGTGCCTGGACGGACCGATGGCCCGGGGAGCTGTTTTTT. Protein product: CAWTDRWPGELFF. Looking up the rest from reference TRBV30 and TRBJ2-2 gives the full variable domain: SQTIHQWPATLVQPVGSPLSLECTVEGTSNPNLYWYRQAAGRGLQLLFYSVGIGQISSEVPQNLSASRPQDRQFILSSKKLLLSDSGFYLCAWTDRWPGELFFGEGSRLTVL.

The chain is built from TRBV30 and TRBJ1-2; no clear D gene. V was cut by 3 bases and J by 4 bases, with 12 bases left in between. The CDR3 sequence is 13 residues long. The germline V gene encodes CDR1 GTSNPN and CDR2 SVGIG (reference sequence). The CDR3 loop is CAWSPRDSYGYTF. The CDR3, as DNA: TGTGCCTGGAGCCCTAGGGATAGCTATGGCTACACCTTC.

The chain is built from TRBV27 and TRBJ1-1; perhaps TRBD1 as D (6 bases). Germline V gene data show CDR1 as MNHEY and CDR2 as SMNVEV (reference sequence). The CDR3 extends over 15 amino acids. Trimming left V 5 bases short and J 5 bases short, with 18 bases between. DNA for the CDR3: TGTGCCAGCAGTGTCAGGGGAGGTAGCGGTACTGAAGCTTTCTTT. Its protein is CASSVRGGSGTEAFF.

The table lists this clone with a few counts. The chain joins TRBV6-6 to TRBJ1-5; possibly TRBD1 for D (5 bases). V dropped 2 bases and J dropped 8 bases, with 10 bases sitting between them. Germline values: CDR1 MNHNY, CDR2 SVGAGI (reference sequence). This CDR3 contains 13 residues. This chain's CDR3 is CASSYGGSEPQHF. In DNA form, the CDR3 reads TGTGCCAGCAGTTACGGGGGTTCAGAGCCCCAGCATTTT.

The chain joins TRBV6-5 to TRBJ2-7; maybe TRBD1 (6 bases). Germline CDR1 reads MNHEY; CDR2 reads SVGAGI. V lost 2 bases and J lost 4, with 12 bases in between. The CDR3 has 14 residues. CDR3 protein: CASSYRGQLYEQYF. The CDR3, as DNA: TGTGCCAGCAGTTACCGCGGACAGCTTTACGAGCAGTACTTC.

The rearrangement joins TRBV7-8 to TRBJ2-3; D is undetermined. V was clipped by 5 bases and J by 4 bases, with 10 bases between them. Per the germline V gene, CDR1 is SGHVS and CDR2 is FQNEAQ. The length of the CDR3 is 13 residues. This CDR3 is CASSPRIADTQYF. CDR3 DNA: TGTGCCAGCAGCCCCCGGATTGCAGATACGCAGTATTTT.

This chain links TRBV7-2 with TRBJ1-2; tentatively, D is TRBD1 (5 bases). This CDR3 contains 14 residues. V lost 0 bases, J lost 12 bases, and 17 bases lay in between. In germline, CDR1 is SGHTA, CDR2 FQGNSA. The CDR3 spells CASSLASRGTTDTF. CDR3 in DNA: TGTGCCAGCAGCTTAGCATCAAGGGGCACCACGGACACCTTC.

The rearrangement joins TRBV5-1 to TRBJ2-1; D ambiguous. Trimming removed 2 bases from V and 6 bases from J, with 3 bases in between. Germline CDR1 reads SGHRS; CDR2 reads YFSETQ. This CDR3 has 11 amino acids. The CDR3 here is CASSLSNEQFF. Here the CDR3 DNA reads TGCGCCAGCAGCTTATCCAATGAGCAGTTCTTC. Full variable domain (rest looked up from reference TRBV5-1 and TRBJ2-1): KAGVTQTPRYLIKTRGQQVTLSCSPISGHRSVSWYQQTPGQGLQFLFEYFSETQRNKGNFPGRFSGRQFSNSRSEMNVSTLELGDSALYLCASSLSNEQFFGPGTRLTVL.

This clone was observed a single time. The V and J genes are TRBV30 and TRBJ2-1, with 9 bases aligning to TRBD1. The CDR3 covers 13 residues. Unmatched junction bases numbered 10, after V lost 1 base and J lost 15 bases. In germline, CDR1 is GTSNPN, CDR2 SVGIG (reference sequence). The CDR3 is CAWSGTGDRGGFF. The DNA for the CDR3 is TGTGCCTGGAGTGGGACAGGGGACCGCGGTGGGTTCTTC.

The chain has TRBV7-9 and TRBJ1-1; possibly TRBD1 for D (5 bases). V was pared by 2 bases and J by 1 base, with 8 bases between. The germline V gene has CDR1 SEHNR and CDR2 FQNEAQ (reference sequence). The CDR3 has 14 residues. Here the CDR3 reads CASSLLGQNTEAFF. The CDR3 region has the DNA TGTGCCAGCAGCTTACTAGGACAGAACACTGAAGCTTTCTTT.

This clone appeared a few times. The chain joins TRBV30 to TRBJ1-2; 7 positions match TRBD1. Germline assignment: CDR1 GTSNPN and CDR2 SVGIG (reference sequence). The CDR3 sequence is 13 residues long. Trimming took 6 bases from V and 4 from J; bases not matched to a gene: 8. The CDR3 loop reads CACKTGNTYGYTF. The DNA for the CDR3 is TGTGCCTGTAAGACAGGGAATACCTATGGCTACACCTTC. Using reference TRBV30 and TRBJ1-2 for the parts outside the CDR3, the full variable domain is SQTIHQWPATLVQPVGSPLSLECTVEGTSNPNLYWYRQAAGRGLQLLFYSVGIGQISSEVPQNLSASRPQDRQFILSSKKLLLSDSGFYLCACKTGNTYGYTFGSGTRLTVV.

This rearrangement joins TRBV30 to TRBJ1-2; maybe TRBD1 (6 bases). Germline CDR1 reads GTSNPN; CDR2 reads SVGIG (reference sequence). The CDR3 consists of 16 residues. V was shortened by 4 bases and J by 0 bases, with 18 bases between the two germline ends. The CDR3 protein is CAWNLGQPKANYGYTF. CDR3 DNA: TGTGCCTGGAACCTCGGACAGCCAAAAGCTAACTATGGCTACACCTTC.

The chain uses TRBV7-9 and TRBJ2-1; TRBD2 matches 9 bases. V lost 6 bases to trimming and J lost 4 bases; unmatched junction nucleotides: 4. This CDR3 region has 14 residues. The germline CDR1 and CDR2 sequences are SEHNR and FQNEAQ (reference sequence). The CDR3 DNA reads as TGTGCCAGCAGTGTAGCGGGAGAGTACAATGAGCAGTTCTTC. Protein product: CASSVAGEYNEQFF.

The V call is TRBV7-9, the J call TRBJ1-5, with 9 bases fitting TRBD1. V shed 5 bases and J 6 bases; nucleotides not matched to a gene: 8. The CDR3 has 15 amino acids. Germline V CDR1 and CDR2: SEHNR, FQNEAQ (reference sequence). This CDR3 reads CASSPIQGAGQPQHF. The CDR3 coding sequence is TGTGCCAGCAGCCCTATACAGGGGGCAGGTCAGCCCCAGCATTTT.

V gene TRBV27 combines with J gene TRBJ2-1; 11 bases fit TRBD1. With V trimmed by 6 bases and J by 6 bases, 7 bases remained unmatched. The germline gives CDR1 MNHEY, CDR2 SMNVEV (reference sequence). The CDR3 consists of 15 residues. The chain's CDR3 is CASRSDRGLGNEQFF. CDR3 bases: TGTGCCAGCAGGTCGGACAGGGGGCTAGGCAATGAGCAGTTCTTC.

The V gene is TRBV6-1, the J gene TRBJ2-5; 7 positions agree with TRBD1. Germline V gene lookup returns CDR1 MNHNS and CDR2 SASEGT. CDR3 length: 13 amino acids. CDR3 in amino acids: CASGGSQQETQYF. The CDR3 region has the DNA TGTGCTTCAGGGGGTAGCCAACAAGAGACCCAGTACTTC.

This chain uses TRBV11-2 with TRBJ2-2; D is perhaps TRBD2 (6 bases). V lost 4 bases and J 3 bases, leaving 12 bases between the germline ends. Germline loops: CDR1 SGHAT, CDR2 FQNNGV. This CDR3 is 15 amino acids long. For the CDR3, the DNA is TGTGCCAGCAGCTCCCCCGGGGGATACACCGGGGAGCTGTTTTTT. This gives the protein CASSSPGGYTGELFF.

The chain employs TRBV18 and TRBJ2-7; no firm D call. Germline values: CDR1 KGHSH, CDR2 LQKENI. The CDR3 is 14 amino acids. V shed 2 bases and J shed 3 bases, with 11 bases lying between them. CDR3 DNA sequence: TGTGCCAGCTCACCATCGGACGGATTCTACGAGCAGTACTTC. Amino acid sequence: CASSPSDGFYEQYF.

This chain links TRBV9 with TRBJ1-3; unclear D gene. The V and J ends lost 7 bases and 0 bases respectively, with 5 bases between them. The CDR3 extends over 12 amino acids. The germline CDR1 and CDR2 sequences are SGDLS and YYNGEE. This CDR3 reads CASGRSGNTIYF. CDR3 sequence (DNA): TGTGCCAGCGGTCGCTCTGGAAACACCATATATTTT.

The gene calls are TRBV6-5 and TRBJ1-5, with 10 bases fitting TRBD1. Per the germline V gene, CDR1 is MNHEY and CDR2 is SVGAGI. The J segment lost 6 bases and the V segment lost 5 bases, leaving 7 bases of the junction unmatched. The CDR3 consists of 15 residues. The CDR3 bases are TGTGCCAGCAGTACCCGACAGGGGGCAAGTCAGCCCCAGCATTTT. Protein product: CASSTRQGASQPQHF.

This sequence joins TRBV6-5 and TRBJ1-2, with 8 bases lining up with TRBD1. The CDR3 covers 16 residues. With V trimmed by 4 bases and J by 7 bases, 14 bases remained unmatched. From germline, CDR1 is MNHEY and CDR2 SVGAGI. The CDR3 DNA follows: TGTGCCAGCAGTTTTTTAAGATCAGGGGGCTCCGCTGGCTACACCTTC. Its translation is CASSFLRSGGSAGYTF.

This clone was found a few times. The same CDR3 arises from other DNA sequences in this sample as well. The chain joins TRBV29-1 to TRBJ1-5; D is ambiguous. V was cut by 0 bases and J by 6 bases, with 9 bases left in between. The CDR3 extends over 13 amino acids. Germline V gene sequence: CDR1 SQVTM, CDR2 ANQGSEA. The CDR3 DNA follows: TGCAGCGTTGAAGATCAGGTGGGTCAGCCCCAGCATTTT. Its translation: CSVEDQVGQPQHF.

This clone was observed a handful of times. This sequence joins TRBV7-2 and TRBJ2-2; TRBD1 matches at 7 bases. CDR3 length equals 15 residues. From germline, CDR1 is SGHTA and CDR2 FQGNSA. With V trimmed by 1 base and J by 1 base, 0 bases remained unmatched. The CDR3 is CASSLGTGNTGELFF. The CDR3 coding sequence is TGTGCCAGCAGCTTAGGGACAGGGAACACCGGGGAGCTGTTTTTT.